This record looks at one T cell receptor (beta chain) sequence and its context. What it binds is unknown. The data belong to a study of stem cell transplantation in POMP-related autoinflammatory disease. Study summary: CD8+ T cells were low and CD4+ cells naive-skewed before transplant. Regarding the study as a whole: Across all analyzed T-cell subsets, patients with PRAID tended toward reduced diversity and increased clonality. Fewer unique TRB V-J gene pairings were identified in patients with PRAID.

The protocol was immunoSEQ multiplex PCR, while the TCRdb copy is restricted to in-frame clones and leaves out a portion. The sample includes tens of thousands of clones, approximately 91% of them seen just once. This TCR was recovered from a human patient with POMP-related autoinflammation and immune dysregulation (PRAID). The T cells may come from the graft donor. The sequencing used CD4+ T cells from PBMCs, collected after stem cell transplantation.

This chain's CDR3 is CASSENQPQHF. The CDR3 DNA is TGTGCCAGCAGCGAGAATCAGCCCCAGCATTTT. This chain uses TRBV2 with TRBJ1-5; D is uncertain. This CDR3 is 11 amino acids long. Germline V gene data show CDR1 as SNHLY and CDR2 as FYNNEI. V lost 6 bases, J lost 4 bases, and 4 bases lay in between.